The present entry profiles one T cell receptor (beta chain) with its context. The table came from immunoSEQ multiplex PCR; TCRdb's copy has only in-frame clones and leaves some out. Of approximately 230,000 clones in the sample, 82% were seen once. This sample was taken from a study of blood T cell repertoires in COVID-19. Study context: Sites in the United States, Italy and Spain provided acute and convalescent COVID-19 samples. Sources were T cells, B-cell-depleted T cells, or PBMCs; the material itself was cDNA or gDNA.

Cohorts were based on clinical histories the participants reported. Germline loops: CDR1 MNHNS, CDR2 SASEGT. The CDR3 loop spans 15 amino acids. With 2 bases removed from V and 2 bases from J, the gap between germline ends came to 10 bases. The source of this sequence is a man aged 35 to 55 who had recovered from COVID-19. The sequencing input was PBMCs or T cells enriched from blood (not recorded which). This chain connects TRBV6-1 to TRBJ2-1; D is possibly TRBD1 (5 bases). Here the CDR3 reads CASSEFDRTYNEQFF. In DNA form, the CDR3 reads TGTGCCAGCAGTGAATTTGACAGAACCTACAATGAGCAGTTCTTC.